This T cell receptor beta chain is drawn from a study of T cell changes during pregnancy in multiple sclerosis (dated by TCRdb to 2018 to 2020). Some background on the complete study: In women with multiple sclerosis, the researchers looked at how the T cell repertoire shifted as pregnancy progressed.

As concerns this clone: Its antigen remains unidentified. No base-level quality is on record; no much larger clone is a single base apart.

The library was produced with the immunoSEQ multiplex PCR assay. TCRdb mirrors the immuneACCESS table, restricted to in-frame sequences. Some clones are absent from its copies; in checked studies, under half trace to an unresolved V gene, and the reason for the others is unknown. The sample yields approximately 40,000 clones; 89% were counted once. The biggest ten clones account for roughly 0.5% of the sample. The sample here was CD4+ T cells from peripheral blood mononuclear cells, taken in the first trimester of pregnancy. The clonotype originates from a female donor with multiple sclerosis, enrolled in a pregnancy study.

The CDR3 in this case is CASSTTGQGTNQPQHF. The bases read TGTGCCAGCAGTACAACGGGACAGGGTACAAATCAGCCCCAGCATTTT. This sequence uses TRBV5-6 and TRBJ1-5, and 9 junction bases match TRBD1. The germline V gene gives CDR1 as SGHDT and CDR2 as YYEEEE. Measured from the cysteine to the phenylalanine, the CDR3 is 16 residues long. Solely the CDR3 DNA is kept, with 48 bases framed from the first base. Here V drops 5 bases and J drops 4 bases, and the junction holds 10 bases not matched to any gene.